This T cell receptor (beta chain) was identified during a study of blood T cells in healthy people across ages. From germline, CDR1 is LGHNA and CDR2 YSLEER. CDR3 length: 15 amino acids. With 5 bases removed from V and 0 bases from J, the gap between germline ends came to 13 bases. A second about 6 to 11 cycle PCR used barcoded and J-beta primers. TCRdb analysed the 5' RACE reads with MiXCR anew, one entry per CDR3 protein. The sample shows 540,000 or so distinct CDR3 sequences, 27% of them seen only once. Extraction yielded at least 6 micrograms of total RNA per sample. The sequencing input was blood. The V and J genes are TRBV4-3 and TRBJ1-2, with D hard to call. This TCR came from a woman in her sixties or seventies in good health. This CDR3 is CASSSSAASNYGYTF. CDR3 DNA: TGCGCCAGCAGCAGTTCGGCAGCTTCTAACTATGGCTACACCTTC.